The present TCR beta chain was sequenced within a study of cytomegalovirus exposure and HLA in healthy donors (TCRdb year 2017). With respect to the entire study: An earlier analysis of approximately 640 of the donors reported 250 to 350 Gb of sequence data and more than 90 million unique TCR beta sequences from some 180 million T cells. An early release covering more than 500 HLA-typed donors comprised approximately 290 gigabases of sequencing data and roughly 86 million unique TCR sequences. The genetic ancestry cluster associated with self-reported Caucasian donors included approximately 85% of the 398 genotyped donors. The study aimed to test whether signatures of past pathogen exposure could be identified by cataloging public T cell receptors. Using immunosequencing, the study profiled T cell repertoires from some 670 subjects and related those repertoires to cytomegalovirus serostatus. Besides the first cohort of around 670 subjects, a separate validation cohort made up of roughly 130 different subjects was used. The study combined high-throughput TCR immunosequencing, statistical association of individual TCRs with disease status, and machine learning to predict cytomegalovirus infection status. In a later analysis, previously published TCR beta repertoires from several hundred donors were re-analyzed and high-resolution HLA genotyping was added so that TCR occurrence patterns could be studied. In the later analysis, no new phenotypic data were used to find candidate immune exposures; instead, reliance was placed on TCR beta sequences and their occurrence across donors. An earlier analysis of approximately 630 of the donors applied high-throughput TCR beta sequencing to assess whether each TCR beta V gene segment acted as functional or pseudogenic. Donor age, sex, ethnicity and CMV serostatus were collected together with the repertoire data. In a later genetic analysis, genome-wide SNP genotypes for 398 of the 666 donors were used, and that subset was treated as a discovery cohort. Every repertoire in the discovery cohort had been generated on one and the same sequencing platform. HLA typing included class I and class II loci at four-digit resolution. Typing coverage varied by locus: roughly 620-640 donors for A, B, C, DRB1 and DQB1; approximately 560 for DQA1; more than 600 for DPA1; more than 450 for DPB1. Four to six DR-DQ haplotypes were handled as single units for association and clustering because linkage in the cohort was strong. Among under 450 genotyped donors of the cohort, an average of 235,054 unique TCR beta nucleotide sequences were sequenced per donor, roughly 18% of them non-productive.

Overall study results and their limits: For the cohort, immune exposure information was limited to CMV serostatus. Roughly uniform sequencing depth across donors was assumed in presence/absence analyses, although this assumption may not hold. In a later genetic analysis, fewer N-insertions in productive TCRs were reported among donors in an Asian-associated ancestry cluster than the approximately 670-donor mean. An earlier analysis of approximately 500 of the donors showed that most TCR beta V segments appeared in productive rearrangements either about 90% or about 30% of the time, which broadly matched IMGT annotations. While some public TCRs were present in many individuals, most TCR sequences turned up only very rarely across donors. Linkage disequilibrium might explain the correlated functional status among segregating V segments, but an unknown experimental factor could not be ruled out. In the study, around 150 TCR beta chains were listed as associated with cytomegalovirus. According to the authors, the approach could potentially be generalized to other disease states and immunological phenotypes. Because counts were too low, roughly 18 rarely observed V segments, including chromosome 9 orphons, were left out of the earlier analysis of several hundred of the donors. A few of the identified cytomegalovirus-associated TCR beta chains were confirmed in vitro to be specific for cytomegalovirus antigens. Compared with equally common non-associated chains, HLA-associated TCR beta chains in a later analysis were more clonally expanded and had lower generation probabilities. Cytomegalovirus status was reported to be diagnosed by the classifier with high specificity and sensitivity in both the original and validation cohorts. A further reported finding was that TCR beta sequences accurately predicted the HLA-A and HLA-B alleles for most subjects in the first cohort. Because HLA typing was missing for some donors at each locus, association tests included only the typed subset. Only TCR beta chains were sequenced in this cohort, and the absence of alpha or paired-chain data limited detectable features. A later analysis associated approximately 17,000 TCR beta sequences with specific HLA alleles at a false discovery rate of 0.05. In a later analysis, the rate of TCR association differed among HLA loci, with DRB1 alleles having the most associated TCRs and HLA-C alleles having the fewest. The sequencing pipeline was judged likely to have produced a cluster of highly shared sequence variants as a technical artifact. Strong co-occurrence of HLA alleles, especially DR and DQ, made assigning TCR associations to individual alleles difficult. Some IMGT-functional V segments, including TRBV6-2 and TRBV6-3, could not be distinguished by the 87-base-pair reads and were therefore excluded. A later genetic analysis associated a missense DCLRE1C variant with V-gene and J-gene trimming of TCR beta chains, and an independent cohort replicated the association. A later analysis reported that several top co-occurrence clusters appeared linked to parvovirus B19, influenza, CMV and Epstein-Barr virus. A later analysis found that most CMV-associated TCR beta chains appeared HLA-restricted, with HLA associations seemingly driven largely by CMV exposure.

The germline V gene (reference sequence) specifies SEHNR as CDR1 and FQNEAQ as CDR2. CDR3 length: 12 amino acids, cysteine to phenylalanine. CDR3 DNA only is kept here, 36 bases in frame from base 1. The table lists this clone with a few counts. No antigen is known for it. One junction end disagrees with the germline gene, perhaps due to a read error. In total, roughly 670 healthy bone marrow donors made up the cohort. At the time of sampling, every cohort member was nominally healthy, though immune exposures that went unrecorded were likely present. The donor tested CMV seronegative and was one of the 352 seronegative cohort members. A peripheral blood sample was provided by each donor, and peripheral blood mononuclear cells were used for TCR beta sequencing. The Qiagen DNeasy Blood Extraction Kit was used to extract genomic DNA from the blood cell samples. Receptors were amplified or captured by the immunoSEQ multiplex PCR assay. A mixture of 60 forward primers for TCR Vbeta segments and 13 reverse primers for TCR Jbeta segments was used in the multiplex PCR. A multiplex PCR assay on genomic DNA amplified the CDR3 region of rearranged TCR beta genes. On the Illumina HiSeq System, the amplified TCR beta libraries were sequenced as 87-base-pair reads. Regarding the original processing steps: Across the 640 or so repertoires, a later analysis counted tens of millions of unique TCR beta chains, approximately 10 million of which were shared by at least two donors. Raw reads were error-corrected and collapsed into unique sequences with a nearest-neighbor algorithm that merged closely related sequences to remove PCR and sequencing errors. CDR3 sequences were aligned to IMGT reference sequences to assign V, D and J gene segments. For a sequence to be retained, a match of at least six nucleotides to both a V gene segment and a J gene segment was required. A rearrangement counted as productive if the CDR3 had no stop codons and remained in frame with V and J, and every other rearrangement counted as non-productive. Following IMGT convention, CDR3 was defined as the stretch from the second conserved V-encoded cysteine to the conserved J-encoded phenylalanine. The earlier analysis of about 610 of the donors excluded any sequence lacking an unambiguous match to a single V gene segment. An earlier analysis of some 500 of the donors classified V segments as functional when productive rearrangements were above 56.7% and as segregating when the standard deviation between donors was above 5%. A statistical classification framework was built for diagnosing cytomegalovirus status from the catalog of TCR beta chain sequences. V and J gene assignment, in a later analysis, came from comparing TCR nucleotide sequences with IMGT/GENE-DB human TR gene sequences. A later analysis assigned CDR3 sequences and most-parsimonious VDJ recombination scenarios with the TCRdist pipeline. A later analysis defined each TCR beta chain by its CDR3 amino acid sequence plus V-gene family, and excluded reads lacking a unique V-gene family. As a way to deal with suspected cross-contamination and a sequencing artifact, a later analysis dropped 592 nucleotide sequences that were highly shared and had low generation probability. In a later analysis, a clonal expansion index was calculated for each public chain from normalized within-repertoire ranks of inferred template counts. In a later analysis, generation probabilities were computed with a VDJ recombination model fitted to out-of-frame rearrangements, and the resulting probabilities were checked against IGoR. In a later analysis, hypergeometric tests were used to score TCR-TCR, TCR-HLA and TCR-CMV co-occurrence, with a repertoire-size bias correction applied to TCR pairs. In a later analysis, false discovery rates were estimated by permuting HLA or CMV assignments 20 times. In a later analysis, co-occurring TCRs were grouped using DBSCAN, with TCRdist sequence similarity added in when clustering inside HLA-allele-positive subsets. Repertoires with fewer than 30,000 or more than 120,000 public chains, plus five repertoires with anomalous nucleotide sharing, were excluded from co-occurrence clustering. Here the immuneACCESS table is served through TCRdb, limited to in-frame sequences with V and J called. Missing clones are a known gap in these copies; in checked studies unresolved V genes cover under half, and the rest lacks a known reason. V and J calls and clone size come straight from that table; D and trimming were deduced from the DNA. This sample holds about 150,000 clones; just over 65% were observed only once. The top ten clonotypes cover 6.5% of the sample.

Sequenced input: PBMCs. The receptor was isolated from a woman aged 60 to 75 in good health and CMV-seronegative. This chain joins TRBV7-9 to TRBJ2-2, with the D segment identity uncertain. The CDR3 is CSSSLVAGELFF. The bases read TGTTCCAGCAGCTTAGTAGCCGGGGAGCTGTTTTTT.